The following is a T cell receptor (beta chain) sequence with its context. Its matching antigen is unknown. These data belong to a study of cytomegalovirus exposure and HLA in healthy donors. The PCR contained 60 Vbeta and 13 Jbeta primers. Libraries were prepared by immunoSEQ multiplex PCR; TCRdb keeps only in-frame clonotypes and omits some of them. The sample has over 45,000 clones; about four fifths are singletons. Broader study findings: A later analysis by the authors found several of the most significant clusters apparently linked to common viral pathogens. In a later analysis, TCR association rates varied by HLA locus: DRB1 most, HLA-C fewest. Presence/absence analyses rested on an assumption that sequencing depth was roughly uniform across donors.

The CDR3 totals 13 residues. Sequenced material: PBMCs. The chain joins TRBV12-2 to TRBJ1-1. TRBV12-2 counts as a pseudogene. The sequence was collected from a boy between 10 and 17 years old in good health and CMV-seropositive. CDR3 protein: CASRLEGYTEAFF. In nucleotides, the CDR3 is TGTGCAAGTCGCTTGGAGGGCTACACTGAAGCTTTCTTT.